The 6 T cell receptor beta chains below were found in one sample sequenced in a study of molecular identifiers for immune sequencing clone quantification. MiXCR, applied by TCRdb to the PCR reads, yields one record per CDR3 protein. The sample yields about 68,000 distinct CDR3 sequences, less than 20% seen once. The specimen was naive CD8+ T cells from blood, with Jurkat cell RNA spiked in. Subset defined: FACS-sorted CD8+CD4-CCR7+CD45RA+ naive T cells. These receptors were taken from a human donor in good health. Some libraries in this study had Jurkat cell RNA spiked in.

This clonotype was counted only a few times. The rearrangement uses TRBV6-2 or TRBV6-3 and TRBJ2-7, with 10 bases that match TRBD2. Trimming cost V 2 bases and J 3 bases; bases outside gene matches: 10. CDR1 MNHEY and CDR2 SVGEGT come from the germline V gene. This CDR3 has 17 residues. CDR3 region: CASSYDASGSWVYEQYF. CDR3 nucleotides: TGTGCCAGCAGTTACGATGCTAGCGGGAGTTGGGTCTACGAGCAGTACTTC.

This clonotype was detected many times. The chain has TRBV4-1 and TRBJ2-1, with 9 bases aligning to TRBD1. CDR3 length: 16 residues. After removal of 4 bases from V and 6 bases from J, the junction contained 10 bases not matched to a gene. Looked up from germline, CDR1 is MGHRA and CDR2 is YSYEKL. In DNA form, the CDR3 reads TGCGCCAGCAGCCCCCAATGGACAGGGGCCCCCAATGAGCAGTTCTTC. Protein: CASSPQWTGAPNEQFF.

The chain uses TRBV9 and TRBJ2-1; TRBD2 agrees at 11 bases. Germline trimming cut 3 bases from V and 11 bases from J; bases unmatched to any gene: 7. CDR3 size: 14 residues. Germline CDR1 reads SGDLS; CDR2 reads YYNGEE. CDR3 nucleotides: TGTGCCAGCAGCGGTAGCGGGAGGGCCTTTAAGCAGTTCTTC. Its protein product is CASSGSGRAFKQFF.

This clonotype was observed at least ten times. This chain uses TRBV10-3 with TRBJ2-7; D is undetermined. The V and J ends lost 8 bases and 0 bases respectively, with 11 bases between them. The CDR3 totals 13 residues. CDR1 is ENHRY and CDR2 is SYGVKD in the germline V gene. CDR3: CAILTESSYEQYF. CDR3 bases: TGTGCCATCTTGACGGAAAGCTCCTACGAGCAGTACTTC.

The CDR3 protein is CASSIVGTGELFF. CDR3 nucleotide sequence: TGTGCCAGTAGTATAGTCGGCACCGGGGAGCTGTTTTTT. The rearrangement uses TRBV19 and TRBJ2-2; D not resolved. This CDR3 region has 13 residues. Between the trimmed V and J ends, which lost 1 base and 4 bases, there was a span of 4 bases. The germline V gene encodes CDR1 LNHDA and CDR2 SQIVND (reference sequence).

The chain is built from TRBV12-3 or TRBV12-4 and TRBJ2-7, with TRBD2 matching over 9 bases. This CDR3 region has 15 residues. With 6 bases clipped from V and 4 bases from J, the junction kept 10 bases outside the gene matches. CDR3 region: CASSLRLAERYEQYF. The DNA for the CDR3 is TGTGCCAGCAGCTTAAGACTAGCGGAAAGATACGAGCAGTACTTC.